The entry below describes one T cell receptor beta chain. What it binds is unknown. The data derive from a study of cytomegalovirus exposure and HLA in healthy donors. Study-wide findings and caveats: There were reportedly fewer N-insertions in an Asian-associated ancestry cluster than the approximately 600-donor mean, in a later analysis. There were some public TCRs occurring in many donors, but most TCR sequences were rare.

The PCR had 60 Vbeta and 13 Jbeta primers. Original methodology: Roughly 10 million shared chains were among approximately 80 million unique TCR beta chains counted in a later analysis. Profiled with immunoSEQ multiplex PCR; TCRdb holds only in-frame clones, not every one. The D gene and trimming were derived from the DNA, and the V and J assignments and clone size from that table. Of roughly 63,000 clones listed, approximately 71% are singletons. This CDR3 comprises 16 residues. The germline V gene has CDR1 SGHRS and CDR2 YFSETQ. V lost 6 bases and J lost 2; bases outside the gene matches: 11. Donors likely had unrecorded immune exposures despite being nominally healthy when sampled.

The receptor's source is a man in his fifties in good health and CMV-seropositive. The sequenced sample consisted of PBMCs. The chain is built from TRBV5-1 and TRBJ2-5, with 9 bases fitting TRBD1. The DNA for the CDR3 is TGCGCCAGCACAAAAGGTATCGGGACAGGGCAAGAGACCCAGTACTTC. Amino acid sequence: CASTKGIGTGQETQYF.